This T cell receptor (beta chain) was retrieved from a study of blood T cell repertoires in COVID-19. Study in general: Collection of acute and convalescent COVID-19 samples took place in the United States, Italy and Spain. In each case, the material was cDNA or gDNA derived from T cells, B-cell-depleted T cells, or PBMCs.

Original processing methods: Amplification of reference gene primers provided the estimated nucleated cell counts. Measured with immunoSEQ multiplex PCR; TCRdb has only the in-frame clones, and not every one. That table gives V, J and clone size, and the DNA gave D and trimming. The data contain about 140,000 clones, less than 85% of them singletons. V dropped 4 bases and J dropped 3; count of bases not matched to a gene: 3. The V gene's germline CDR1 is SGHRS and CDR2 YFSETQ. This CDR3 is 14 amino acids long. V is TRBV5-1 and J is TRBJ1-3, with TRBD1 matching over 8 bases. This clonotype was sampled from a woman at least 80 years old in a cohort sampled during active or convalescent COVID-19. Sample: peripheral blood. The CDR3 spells CASSRQGNGNTIYF. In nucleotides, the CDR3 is TGCGCCAGCAGCAGACAGGGGAATGGAAACACCATATATTTT.